The 14 T cell receptor beta chains reported below all come from one sample, sequenced in a study of CD8 T cells in ankylosing spondylitis. Each CDR3 protein is one row after TCRdb ran MiXCR on the 5' RACE reads. The data contain 390,000 or so distinct CDR3 sequences, around 20% of them singletons. Broader study findings: Several highly homologous variants formed a TCR beta motif that appeared characteristic of ankylosing spondylitis blood.

These receptors lack a known antigen. Input material: blood, either unsorted or a sorted T cell fraction (not recorded which). The source of these receptors is a male donor with ankylosing spondylitis.

CDR3 nucleotide sequence: TGTGCCAGCAGGCCCCGGGACGGGGTCTCCACTGAAGCTTTCTTT. Protein: CASRPRDGVSTEAFF. The chain carries TRBV6-2 or TRBV6-3 and TRBJ1-1; perhaps TRBD1 as D (5 bases). The CDR3 is made up of 15 amino acids. Trimming removed 6 bases from V and 4 bases from J, with 18 bases in between. Germline loops: CDR1 MNHEY, CDR2 SVGEGT.

The CDR3 loop is CASSHPGAQPQHF. Written as DNA, the CDR3 is TGTGCCAGCAGTCACCCGGGGGCTCAGCCCCAGCATTTT. The V gene is TRBV27, the J gene TRBJ1-5, with D possibly TRBD1 on 6 matching bases. The V gene's germline CDR1 is MNHEY and CDR2 SMNVEV (reference sequence). Deletions cut 5 bases from V and 6 bases from J, with 11 bases between. The CDR3 spans 13 residues.

This clonotype was counted only a few times. The chain couples TRBV6-6 to TRBJ2-7; D unclear. V lost 5 bases and J lost 3, with 11 bases in between. CDR1 and CDR2 from the germline V gene are MNHNY and SVGAGI (reference sequence). The CDR3 consists of 13 residues. Here the CDR3 reads CASSGPIYYEQYF. The CDR3 DNA reads as TGTGCCAGCAGTGGCCCGATATACTACGAGCAGTACTTC.

This chain uses TRBV5-1 with TRBJ2-7, with 7 positions matching TRBD1. V shed 4 bases, J shed 5 bases, and the junction held 9 bases outside the gene matches. This CDR3 is built from 14 residues. Germline values: CDR1 SGHRS, CDR2 YFSETQ. This chain's CDR3 is CASSHRQGDDEQYF. The CDR3 DNA reads TGCGCCAGCAGCCACCGACAGGGTGACGACGAGCAGTACTTC.

V and J are TRBV7-6 and TRBJ1-3; D is unresolved. The CDR3 sequence is 14 residues long. Germline CDR1 and CDR2: SGHVS and FNYEAQ. Trimming cost V 0 bases and J 3 bases, with 6 bases left between them. The CDR3 sequence is CASSLAQGGNTIYF. The DNA for the CDR3 is TGTGCCAGCAGCTTAGCGCAAGGTGGAAACACCATATATTTT.

There are many counts of this clonotype. The rearrangement links TRBV18 to TRBJ2-3; the D is unclear. The V end lost 6 bases, the J end lost 3 bases, and 10 bases lay between the germline ends. The CDR3 spans 13 residues. Germline lookup yields CDR1 KGHSH and CDR2 LQKENI. CDR3 residues: CASSPERTDTQYF. In DNA form, the CDR3 reads TGTGCCAGCTCCCCGGAAAGGACAGATACGCAGTATTTT.

The rearrangement joins TRBV5-1 to TRBJ1-4; D is undetermined. The ends were cut back, 0 bases at V and 5 bases at J, with 8 bases in the middle. Germline V gene sequence: CDR1 SGHRS, CDR2 YFSETQ. This CDR3 has 14 residues. CDR3 sequence: CASSLGSANEKLFF. The DNA of the CDR3 is TGCGCCAGCAGCTTGGGTTCAGCCAATGAAAAACTGTTTTTT. Using reference TRBV5-1 and TRBJ1-4 for the parts outside the CDR3, the full variable domain is KAGVTQTPRYLIKTRGQQVTLSCSPISGHRSVSWYQQTPGQGLQFLFEYFSETQRNKGNFPGRFSGRQFSNSRSEMNVSTLELGDSALYLCASSLGSANEKLFFGSGTQLSVL.

In its sample, this clonotype was seen a few times. This rearrangement joins TRBV7-3 to TRBJ2-5, with 8 bases aligning to TRBD2. Per germline, CDR1 SGHTA and CDR2 FQGTGA. CDR3 length equals 15 residues. Germline trimming cut 5 bases from V and 3 bases from J; bases unmatched to any gene: 8. In DNA, the CDR3 is TGTGCCAGCAGCCAAGGCCGGGGACTAGAAGAGACCCAGTACTTC. Amino acid sequence: CASSQGRGLEETQYF.

This clonotype was observed at least ten times. J is TRBJ2-7 and V is TRBV6-6, with 8 bases identical to TRBD2. Trimming at V came to 5 bases and at J to 5 bases, leaving 5 bases not matched to a gene. CDR1 is MNHNY, CDR2 SVGAGI, per germline (reference sequence). CDR3 length equals 13 residues. The CDR3 DNA follows: TGTGCCAGCAGTCCGAGCGGGAGAAACGAGCAGTACTTC. This sequence encodes CASSPSGRNEQYF.

This clonotype came up a few times. The V call is TRBV6-5, the J call TRBJ2-1, with 12 bases lining up with TRBD1. The ends lost 4 bases at V and 8 bases at J; junction bases unmatched: 9. CDR3 length: 16 amino acids. Germline-derived CDR1 and CDR2 are MNHEY and SVGAGI. In nucleotides, the CDR3 is TGTGCCAGCAGTTCGACCGGGACAGGGGGCGGTGATGAGCAGTTCTTC. Translation gives CASSSTGTGGGDEQFF.

This clonotype has only a few counts. The chain recombines TRBV28 with TRBJ2-2; D gene ambiguous. CDR1 is MDHEN, CDR2 SYDVKM, per germline. The V end lost 6 bases, the J end lost 7 bases, and 12 bases lay between the germline ends. The CDR3 runs 13 residues. CDR3 protein: CASSVGPYGELFF. CDR3 bases: TGTGCCAGCAGCGTAGGACCGTACGGGGAGCTGTTTTTT.

The rearrangement links TRBV12-3 or TRBV12-4 to TRBJ2-5, with D perhaps TRBD2 (6 bases). Trimming cost V 5 bases and J 2 bases, with 12 bases left between them. The CDR3 length is 14 residues. CDR3 coding DNA: TGTGCCAGCAGTCCGGGAGCGGAGCAAGAGACCCAGTACTTC. Translated, it gives CASSPGAEQETQYF.

The rearrangement links TRBV5-1 to TRBJ2-3; possibly TRBD1 for D (6 bases). The germline gives CDR1 SGHRS, CDR2 YFSETQ. V was trimmed by 1 base and J by 0 bases, leaving 15 bases between them. This CDR3 has 17 residues. The CDR3 here is CASSLNSFGQSTDTQYF. The DNA for the CDR3 is TGCGCCAGCAGCTTGAATTCTTTTGGACAGAGCACAGATACGCAGTATTTT.

This clonotype was seen more than once but under ten times. V usage is TRBV29-1 and J usage is TRBJ2-1; D is possibly TRBD1 (6 bases). CDR1 and CDR2 from the germline V gene are SQVTM and ANQGSEA. This CDR3 is 14 amino acids long. Trimming stripped 4 bases from V and 6 bases from J, with 16 bases between. CDR3 DNA: TGCAGCGTTGTACGGGGCCGCAGGGGCAATGAGCAGTTCTTC. This encodes CSVVRGRRGNEQFF.